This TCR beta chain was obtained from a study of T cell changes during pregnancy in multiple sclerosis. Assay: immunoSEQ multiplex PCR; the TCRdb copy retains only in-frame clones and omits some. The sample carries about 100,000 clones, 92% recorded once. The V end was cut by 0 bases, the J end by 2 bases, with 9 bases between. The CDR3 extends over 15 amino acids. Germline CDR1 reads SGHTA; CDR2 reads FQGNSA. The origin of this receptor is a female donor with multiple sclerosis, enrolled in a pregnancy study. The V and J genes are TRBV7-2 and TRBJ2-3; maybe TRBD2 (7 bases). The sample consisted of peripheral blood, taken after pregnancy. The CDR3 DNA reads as TGTGCCAGCAGCTTAGCGGGGGGGCCCACAGATACGCAGTATTTT. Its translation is CASSLAGGPTDTQYF.